The clone carrying this T cell receptor beta chain was observed a few times. The antigen is unknown. The record originates from a study of CD4+ T cells in melanoma. Study results and limitations: A reported correlation linked neoantigen-specific CD4+ T cells to CD8+, macrophage and B cell function. Diverse differentiation states were reported for melanoma neoantigen-specific CD4+ T cells.

The method was immunoSEQ multiplex PCR; TCRdb's version includes in-frame clones alone and lacks a portion of them. Here the sample spans about 15,000 clones, about 60% being singletons. The source is a human donor with melanoma. The sample consisted of cells from a culture (not recorded whether cultured in vitro).

The CDR3 region has the DNA TGTGCCAGCAGTCAGTTGAACACTGAAGCTTTCTTT. Translated, it gives CASSQLNTEAFF. V gene TRBV7-9 combines with J gene TRBJ1-1, with D unclear. The germline V and J ends were trimmed by 6 bases and 0 bases, with 5 bases remaining between them. The CDR3 covers 12 residues. CDR1 and CDR2 from the germline V gene are SEHNR and FQNEAQ (reference sequence).